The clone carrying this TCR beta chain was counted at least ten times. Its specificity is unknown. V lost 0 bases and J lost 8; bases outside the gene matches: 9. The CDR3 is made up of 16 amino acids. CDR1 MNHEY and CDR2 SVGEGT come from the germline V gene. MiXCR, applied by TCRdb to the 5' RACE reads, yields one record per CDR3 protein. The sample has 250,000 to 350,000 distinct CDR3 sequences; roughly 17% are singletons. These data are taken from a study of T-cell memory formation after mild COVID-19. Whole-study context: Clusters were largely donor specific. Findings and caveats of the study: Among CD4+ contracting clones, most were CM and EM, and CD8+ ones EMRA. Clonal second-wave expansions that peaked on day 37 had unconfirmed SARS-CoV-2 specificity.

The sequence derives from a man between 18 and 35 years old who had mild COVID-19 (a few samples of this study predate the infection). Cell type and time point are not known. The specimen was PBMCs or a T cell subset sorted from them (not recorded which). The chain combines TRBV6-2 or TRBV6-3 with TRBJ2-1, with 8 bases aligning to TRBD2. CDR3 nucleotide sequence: TGTGCCAGCAGTTACTCAGGCGGGGGGATGACGCATGAGCAGTTCTTC. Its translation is CASSYSGGGMTHEQFF.